These 28 T cell receptor beta chains were all obtained from the same sample, sequenced in a study of cytomegalovirus exposure and HLA in healthy donors (dated by TCRdb to the late 2010s). The library was produced with the immunoSEQ multiplex PCR assay. For the multiplex PCR, a mixture combining 60 forward primers for TCR Vbeta segments and 13 reverse primers for TCR Jbeta segments was used. Entries here come from immuneACCESS through TCRdb and include only in-frame sequences with V and J called. Some clones fail to appear in such tables; in the studies checked, an unresolved V gene covers under half of the shortfall, and the cause of the remainder is unknown. The sample table lists 180,000 or so clones, around 80% of them with a count of one. Around 1.4% of the sample is held by the ten biggest clonotypes. Sequencing was carried out using PBMCs. The source of these receptors is a girl under 18 in good health and CMV-seropositive.

The CDR3 here is CASSLVTSGSFIYEQYF. DNA for the CDR3: TGCGCCAGCAGCTTGGTCACTAGCGGGAGTTTCATCTACGAGCAGTACTTC. This rearrangement joins TRBV5-1 to TRBJ2-7; 11 bases fit TRBD2. V gave up 0 bases and J gave up 3 bases; unmatched junction bases: 8. Germline V CDR1 and CDR2: SGHRS, YFSETQ. The CDR3 sequence is 17 residues long.

The chain is built from TRBV29-1 and TRBJ1-5; weak D call: TRBD1 (5 bases). Germline CDR1 SQVTM, CDR2 ANQGSEA. V lost 7 bases and J 3 bases, leaving 13 bases between the germline ends. CDR3 length: 13 amino acids. This CDR3 reads CSAKSGANQPQHF. The CDR3 nucleotides are TGCAGCGCCAAAAGCGGGGCCAATCAGCCCCAGCATTTT.

This chain uses TRBV9 with TRBJ1-4; 8 bases align to TRBD1. Per germline, CDR1 SGDLS and CDR2 YYNGEE. The CDR3 totals 12 residues. The V and J ends lost 4 bases and 8 bases, in that order; junction bases with no gene match: 1. CDR3 bases: TGTGCCAGCAGCCGACAGGGGGAAAAACTGTTTTTT. As protein: CASSRQGEKLFF.

J is TRBJ1-2 and V is TRBV6-1; TRBD1 agrees at 8 bases. This CDR3 spans 14 amino acids. Germline values: CDR1 MNHNS, CDR2 SASEGT. J lost 2 bases, V lost 4 bases, and 3 bases had no gene match. The CDR3 spells CASSGRTGNYGYTF. In nucleotides, the CDR3 is TGTGCCAGCAGTGGGAGGACAGGGAACTATGGCTACACCTTC.

The genes are TRBV25-1 and TRBJ2-1, with a possible D match to TRBD2 (5 bases). V lost 7 bases and J lost 0, with 16 bases in between. The CDR3 sequence is 16 residues long. CDR1 is MGHDK, CDR2 SYGVNS, per germline. CDR3 sequence: CASTWGVGASYNEQFF. CDR3 DNA: TGTGCCAGCACCTGGGGTGTGGGAGCCTCCTACAATGAGCAGTTCTTC.

The chain has TRBV30 and TRBJ2-3; no clear D. The CDR3 totals 13 residues. Germline CDR1 is GTSNPN and CDR2 is SVGIG (reference sequence). V was cut by 0 bases and J by 2 bases, with 6 bases left in between. This chain's CDR3 is CAWSVQPTDTQYF. CDR3 in DNA: TGTGCCTGGAGTGTACAGCCCACAGATACGCAGTATTTT.

The gene calls are TRBV7-9 and TRBJ2-6, with D possibly TRBD2 on 5 matching bases. The CDR3 totals 18 residues. The V gene lost 8 bases and the J gene lost 4 bases, with 24 bases spanning the gap. Germline CDR1 SEHNR, CDR2 FQNEAQ (reference sequence). The CDR3, as DNA: TGTGCCAGCTTGGGGTCATTGGCTAGCAAGTCCGGGGCCAACGTCCTGACTTTC. Translated, it gives CASLGSLASKSGANVLTF. The whole variable domain, filled in from reference TRBV7-9 and TRBJ2-6, reads DTGVSQNPRHKITKRGQNVTFRCDPISEHNRLYWYRQTLGQGPEFLTYFQNEAQLEKSRLLSDRFSAERPKGSFSTLEIQRTEQGDSAMYLCASLGSLASKSGANVLTFGAGSRLTVL.

This chain joins TRBV18 and TRBJ2-1; 11 bases are a match to TRBD2. Germline lookup yields CDR1 KGHSH and CDR2 LQKENI. The CDR3 totals 15 residues. V lost 3 bases and J lost 2; bases outside the gene matches: 0. In nucleotides, the CDR3 is TGTGCCAGCTCACCGACTAGCGGGGCCTACAATGAGCAGTTCTTC. Protein sequence: CASSPTSGAYNEQFF.

The chain recombines TRBV10-1 with TRBJ2-4, with 8 bases that match TRBD1. Germline CDR1 WNHNN, CDR2 SYGVQD (reference sequence). J lost 7 bases, V lost 3 bases, and 11 bases had no gene match. The CDR3 has 16 amino acids. The CDR3 coding sequence is TGCGCCAGCAGTGATACAAGACAGGGGCGGCGGAACATTCAGTACTTC. It specifies CASSDTRQGRRNIQYF.

V gene TRBV7-6 combines with J gene TRBJ2-7, with 11 bases aligning to TRBD2. Germline V CDR1 and CDR2: SGHVS, FNYEAQ. The CDR3 extends over 16 amino acids. The J segment lost 5 bases and the V segment lost 5 bases, leaving 11 bases of the junction unmatched. In nucleotides, the CDR3 is TGTGCCAGCAGCATATTAGCGGGAGGGCCAGGGGACGAGCAGTACTTC. Its protein product is CASSILAGGPGDEQYF.

This clone has more than one count but fewer than ten. The gene calls are TRBV6-1 and TRBJ1-2; the D is unclear. Germline-derived CDR1 and CDR2 are MNHNS and SASEGT. Trimming took 2 bases from V and 5 from J, leaving 9 bases between them. The CDR3 runs to 13 residues. CDR3: CASSEQVFYGYTF. The CDR3 coding sequence is TGTGCCAGCAGTGAACAGGTTTTTTATGGCTACACCTTC.

This clone has only a few counts. This chain connects TRBV11-2 to TRBJ2-1; the match to TRBD1 covers 7 bases. Germline V gene lookup returns CDR1 SGHAT and CDR2 FQNNGV. The CDR3 length is 17 residues. The V gene end was trimmed by 5 bases and the J gene end by 4 bases; junction bases not matched to a gene: 14. The CDR3 region has the DNA TGTGCCAGCAGCCTAGGGGTATCGGCAGGGGGATACAATGAGCAGTTCTTC. This gives the protein CASSLGVSAGGYNEQFF.

The genes are TRBV27 and TRBJ2-7; TRBD1 agrees at 8 bases. Looked up from germline, CDR1 is MNHEY and CDR2 is SMNVEV (reference sequence). This CDR3 is built from 16 residues. The V segment lost 2 bases and the J segment 3 bases; nucleotides outside the gene matches: 9. The CDR3 nucleotides read TGTGCCAGCAGTTTAATTCCGAGACAGGGGTACTACGAGCAGTACTTC. Protein product: CASSLIPRQGYYEQYF.

This chain connects TRBV10-1 to TRBJ2-2; TRBD2 aligns across 7 bases. The germline V gene has CDR1 WNHNN and CDR2 SYGVQD (reference sequence). V was clipped by 7 bases and J by 7 bases; unmatched bases: 9. This CDR3 has 14 amino acids. The DNA for the CDR3 is TGCGCCAGCACGGAGCGGGGTGGGGACGGGGAGCTGTTTTTT. Its translation: CASTERGGDGELFF.

J is TRBJ2-2 and V is TRBV5-6; 11 bases map to TRBD2. This CDR3 has 17 residues. Germline CDR1 and CDR2: SGHDT and YYEEEE. The junction had 7 bases not matched to a gene; V was cut back by 2 bases and J by 4 bases. CDR3 nucleotides: TGTGCCAGCAGCTTCCTAGCGCTAGCGGGAGGCACCGGGGAGCTGTTTTTT. Amino acid sequence: CASSFLALAGGTGELFF. The full variable domain, its missing parts supplied by reference TRBV5-6 and TRBJ2-2, is DAGVTQSPTHLIKTRGQQVTLRCSPKSGHDTVSWYQQALGQGPQFIFQYYEEEERQRGNFPDRFSGHQFPNYSSELNVNALLLGDSALYLCASSFLALAGGTGELFFGEGSRLTVL.

This rearrangement joins TRBV10-3 to TRBJ2-5; D uncertain. The V end lost 1 base, the J end lost 5 bases, and 8 bases lay between the germline ends. CDR1 is ENHRY, CDR2 SYGVKD, per germline. This CDR3 has 13 residues. In DNA, the CDR3 is TGTGCCATCAGTGAGTACGGTCTTGAGACCCAGTACTTC. The encoded protein is CAISEYGLETQYF.

The V gene is TRBV5-1, the J gene TRBJ1-4; 10 positions match TRBD1. The V segment lost 7 bases and the J segment 4 bases; nucleotides outside the gene matches: 4. There are 14 residues in the CDR3. From germline, CDR1 is SGHRS and CDR2 YFSETQ. The DNA of the CDR3 is TGCGCCAGCCGGACAGGGGGAAGTAATGAAAAACTGTTTTTT. Translated: CASRTGGSNEKLFF.

This clone was counted a few times. A far larger clone is off by one base, so a read error is likely. The chain combines TRBV7-9 with TRBJ1-1, with a tentative D call TRBD1 (5 bases). The germline V gene has CDR1 SEHNR and CDR2 FQNEAQ (reference sequence). V lost 2 bases and J lost 5, with 9 bases in between. The CDR3 runs 13 residues. CDR3 sequence: CASSLWGGTEAFF. CDR3 in DNA: TGTGCCAGCAGCTTATGGGGGGGAACTGAAGCTTTCTTT.

The CDR3 protein is CASSLYLGHMNTEAFF. In DNA, the CDR3 is TGTGCCAGCAGCTTATACCTCGGACATATGAACACTGAAGCTTTCTTT. The J gene is TRBJ1-1, the V gene TRBV7-9; D possibly corresponds to TRBD1 (5 bases). Between the trimmed V and J ends, which lost 2 bases and 0 bases, there was a span of 13 bases. CDR1 SEHNR and CDR2 FQNEAQ come from the germline V gene (reference sequence). This CDR3 is built from 16 residues.

The V gene is TRBV10-3, the J gene TRBJ1-1; perhaps TRBD1 as D (5 bases). The CDR3 extends over 17 amino acids. With 3 bases removed from V and 6 bases from J, the gap between germline ends came to 23 bases. Germline lookup yields CDR1 ENHRY and CDR2 SYGVKD. The CDR3 spells CAISESITGVKLAEAFF. Here the CDR3 DNA reads TGTGCCATCAGTGAATCGATAACAGGAGTTAAACTTGCTGAAGCTTTCTTT.

V gene TRBV25-1 combines with J gene TRBJ2-3, with 12 bases aligning to TRBD2. Germline loops: CDR1 MGHDK, CDR2 SYGVNS. V was pared by 6 bases and J by 4 bases, with 2 bases of the junction left unmatched. The CDR3 spans 14 residues. CDR3 sequence (DNA): TGTGCCAGCAGGACTAGCGGGAGCCCAGATACGCAGTATTTT. This codes for CASRTSGSPDTQYF.

This clone was observed a handful of times. The chain carries TRBV5-4 and TRBJ2-6, with D perhaps TRBD1 (7 bases). Per germline, CDR1 SGHNT and CDR2 YYREEE (reference sequence). Trimming took 0 bases from V and 1 from J, leaving 11 bases between them. The CDR3 runs 17 residues. CDR3 sequence reads: CASSLDPGGSGANVLTF. DNA of the CDR3: TGTGCCAGCAGCTTGGACCCAGGGGGGTCTGGGGCCAACGTCCTGACTTTC.

V usage is TRBV4-1 and J usage is TRBJ1-4; a possible D gene is TRBD1 (5 bases). The germline gives CDR1 MGHRA, CDR2 YSYEKL. The V gene lost 1 base and the J gene lost 12 bases, with 12 bases spanning the gap. The CDR3 totals 13 residues. CDR3 in DNA: TGCGCCAGCAGCCAAGGCAAGGGACTGGAACTGTTTTTT. Translation gives CASSQGKGLELFF.

The chain recombines TRBV7-2 with TRBJ2-3; no reliable D call. This CDR3 is 14 amino acids long. Germline CDR1 reads SGHTA; CDR2 reads FQGNSA. Trimming removed 5 bases at V and 6 bases at J, with 15 bases between. The CDR3 protein is CASSVDGSKDTQYF. CDR3 sequence (DNA): TGTGCCAGCAGCGTTGACGGGTCGAAGGATACGCAGTATTTT. Full variable domain (missing parts from reference TRBV7-2 and TRBJ2-3): GAGVSQSPSNKVTEKGKDVELRCDPISGHTALYWYRQSLGQGLEFLIYFQGNSAPDKSGLPSDRFSAERTGGSVSTLTIQRTQQEDSAVYLCASSVDGSKDTQYFGPGTRLTVL.

V and J are TRBV27 and TRBJ2-2; TRBD2 aligns across 7 bases. This CDR3 is built from 16 residues. Trimming removed 6 bases from V and 4 bases from J; junction bases left unmatched: 11. Germline CDR1 is MNHEY and CDR2 is SMNVEV (reference sequence). The CDR3, as DNA: TGTGCCAGCAGCTCCCTCCGGGACTATCTCACCGGGGAGCTGTTTTTT. Its protein is CASSSLRDYLTGELFF.

V and J are TRBV11-2 and TRBJ2-2, with 8 bases that match TRBD2. Germline CDR1 is SGHAT and CDR2 is FQNNGV. This CDR3 is built from 15 residues. The V and J ends lost 5 bases and 4 bases, in that order; junction bases with no gene match: 6. Here the CDR3 DNA reads TGTGCCAGCAGCCCCGGACTAGCCAGCACCGGGGAGCTGTTTTTT. It encodes CASSPGLASTGELFF.

V is TRBV27 and J is TRBJ2-6; D not certain. CDR3 length equals 14 residues. Germline V gene lookup returns CDR1 MNHEY and CDR2 SMNVEV (reference sequence). V lost 11 bases, J lost 4 bases, and 15 bases lay in between. CDR3 DNA: TGTGCCGGCAATCTCGTGGCCGGGGCCAACGTCCTGACTTTC. Its protein product is CAGNLVAGANVLTF.

This chain connects TRBV30 to TRBJ2-3, with no clear D. V shed 0 bases and J shed 8 bases, with 9 bases lying between them. Germline CDR1 and CDR2: GTSNPN and SVGIG (reference sequence). The CDR3 totals 12 residues. The chain's CDR3 is CAWSVDTGTQYF. DNA of the CDR3: TGTGCCTGGAGTGTAGACACCGGTACGCAGTATTTT.